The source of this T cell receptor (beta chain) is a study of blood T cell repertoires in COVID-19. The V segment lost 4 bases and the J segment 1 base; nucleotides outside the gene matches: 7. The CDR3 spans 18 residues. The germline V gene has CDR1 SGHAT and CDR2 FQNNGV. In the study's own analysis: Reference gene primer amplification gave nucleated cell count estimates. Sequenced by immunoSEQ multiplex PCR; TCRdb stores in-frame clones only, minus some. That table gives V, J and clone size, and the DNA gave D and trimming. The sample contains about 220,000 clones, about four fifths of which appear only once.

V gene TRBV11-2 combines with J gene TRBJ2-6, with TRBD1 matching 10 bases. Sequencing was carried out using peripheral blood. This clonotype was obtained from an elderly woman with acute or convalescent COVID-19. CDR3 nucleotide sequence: TGTGCCAGCAGCTCTAGGACAGGGGGAAGGTCTGGGGCCAACGTCCTGACTTTC. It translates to CASSSRTGGRSGANVLTF.